This passage covers 3 T cell receptor beta chains from one sample sequenced in a study of blood T cell repertoires in COVID-19. The method was immunoSEQ multiplex PCR; TCRdb's version includes in-frame clones alone and lacks a portion of them. The sample has approximately 280,000 clones, approximately 82% seen once. Sequenced sample: PBMCs or T cells enriched from blood (not recorded which). These receptors all stem from a man in his forties or fifties who had been exposed to COVID-19.

The chain uses TRBV19 and TRBJ2-6; 9 nucleotides align to TRBD1. With V trimmed by 3 bases and J by 0 bases, 6 bases remained unmatched. The CDR3 consists of 18 residues. Germline assignment: CDR1 LNHDA and CDR2 SQIVND (reference sequence). The CDR3 nucleotides are TGTGCCAGTAGTATTGAGACAGGGGGTTTCTCTGGGGCCAACGTCCTGACTTTC. Amino acids: CASSIETGGFSGANVLTF.

The sample holds one count of this clone. The V and J genes are TRBV19 and TRBJ2-7; TRBD2 is a possible D gene (6 bases). V lost 8 bases, J lost 0 bases, and 14 bases lay in between. Germline V gene sequence: CDR1 LNHDA, CDR2 SQIVND (reference sequence). This CDR3 is built from 14 residues. CDR3: CASQGTLRSYEQYF. CDR3 in DNA: TGTGCCAGTCAAGGGACTCTACGCTCCTACGAGCAGTACTTC.

The chain links TRBV6-5 to TRBJ2-3, with 8 bases aligning to TRBD1. This CDR3 region has 14 residues. Per the germline V gene, CDR1 is MNHEY and CDR2 is SVGAGI. Trimming at V came to 7 bases and at J to 6 bases, leaving 9 bases not matched to a gene. The CDR3 region is CASMQGAEGDTQYF. The CDR3 DNA is TGTGCCAGCATGCAGGGGGCTGAGGGGGATACGCAGTATTTT.